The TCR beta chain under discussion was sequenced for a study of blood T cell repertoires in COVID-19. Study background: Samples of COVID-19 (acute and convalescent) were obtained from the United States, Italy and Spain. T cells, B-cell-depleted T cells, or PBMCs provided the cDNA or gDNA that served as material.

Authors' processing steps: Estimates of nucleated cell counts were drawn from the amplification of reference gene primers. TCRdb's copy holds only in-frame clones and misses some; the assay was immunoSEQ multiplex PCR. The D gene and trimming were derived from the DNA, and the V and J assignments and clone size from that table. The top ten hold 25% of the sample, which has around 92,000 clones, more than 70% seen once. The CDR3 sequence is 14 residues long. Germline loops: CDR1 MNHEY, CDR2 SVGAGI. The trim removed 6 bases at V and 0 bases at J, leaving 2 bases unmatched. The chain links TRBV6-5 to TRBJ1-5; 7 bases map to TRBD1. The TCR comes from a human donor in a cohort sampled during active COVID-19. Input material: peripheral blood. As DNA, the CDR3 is TGTGCCAGCAGGGGACAGAATAGCAATCAGCCCCAGCATTTT. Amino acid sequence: CASRGQNSNQPQHF.